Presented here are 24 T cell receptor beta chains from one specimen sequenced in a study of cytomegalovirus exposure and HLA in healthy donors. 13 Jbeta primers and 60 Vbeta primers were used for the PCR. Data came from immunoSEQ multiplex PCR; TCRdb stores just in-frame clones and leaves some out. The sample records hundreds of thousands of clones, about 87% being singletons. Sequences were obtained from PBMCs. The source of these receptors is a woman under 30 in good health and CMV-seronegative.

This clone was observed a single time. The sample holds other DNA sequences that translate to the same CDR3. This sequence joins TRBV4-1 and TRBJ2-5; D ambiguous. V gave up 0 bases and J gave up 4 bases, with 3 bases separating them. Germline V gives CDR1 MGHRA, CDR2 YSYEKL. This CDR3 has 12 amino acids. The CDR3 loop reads CASSQDRETQYF. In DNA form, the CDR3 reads TGCGCCAGCAGCCAAGATAGAGAGACCCAGTACTTC.

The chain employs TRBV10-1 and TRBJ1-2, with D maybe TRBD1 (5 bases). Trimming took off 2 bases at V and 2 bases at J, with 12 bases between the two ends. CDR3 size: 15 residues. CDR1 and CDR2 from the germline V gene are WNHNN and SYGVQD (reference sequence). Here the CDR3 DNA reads TGCGCCAGCAGTGAGCTCTCGACAGAAAACTATGGCTACACCTTC. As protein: CASSELSTENYGYTF.

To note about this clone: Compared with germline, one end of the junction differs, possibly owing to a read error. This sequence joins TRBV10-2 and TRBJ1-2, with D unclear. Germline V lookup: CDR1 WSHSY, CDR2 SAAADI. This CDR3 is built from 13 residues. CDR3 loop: CASSGAVIYDYTF. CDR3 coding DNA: TGCGCCAGCAGTGGGGCAGTAATATATGACTACACCTTC.

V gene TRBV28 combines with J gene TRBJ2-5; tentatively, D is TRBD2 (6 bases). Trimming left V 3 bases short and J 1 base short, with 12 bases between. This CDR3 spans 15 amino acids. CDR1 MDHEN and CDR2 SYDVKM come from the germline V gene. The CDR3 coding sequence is TGTGCCAGCAGTTTTTTAGCGGCCACCCAAGAGACCCAGTACTTC. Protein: CASSFLAATQETQYF.

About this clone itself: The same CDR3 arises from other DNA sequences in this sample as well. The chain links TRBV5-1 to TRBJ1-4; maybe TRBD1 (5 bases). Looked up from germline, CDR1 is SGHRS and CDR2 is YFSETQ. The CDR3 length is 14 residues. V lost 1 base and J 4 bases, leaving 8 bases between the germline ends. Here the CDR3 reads CASSLSGINEKLFF. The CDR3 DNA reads TGCGCCAGCAGCTTGTCAGGGATTAATGAAAAACTGTTTTTT.

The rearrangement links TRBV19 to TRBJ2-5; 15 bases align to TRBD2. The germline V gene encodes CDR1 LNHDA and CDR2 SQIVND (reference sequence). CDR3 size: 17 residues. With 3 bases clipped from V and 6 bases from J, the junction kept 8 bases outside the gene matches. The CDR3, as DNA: TGTGCCAGTAGTATCCTTGGACTAGCGGGGGGGGTCCAGACCCAGTACTTC. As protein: CASSILGLAGGVQTQYF.

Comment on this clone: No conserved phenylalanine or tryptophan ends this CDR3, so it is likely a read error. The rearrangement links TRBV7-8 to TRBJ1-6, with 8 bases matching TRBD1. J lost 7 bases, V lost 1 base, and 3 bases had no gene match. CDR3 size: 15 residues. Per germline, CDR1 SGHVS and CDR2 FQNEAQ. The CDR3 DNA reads TGTGCCAGCAGCTTAGGCAGGACAGGGAATTCACCCCTCCACTCT. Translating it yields CASSLGRTGNSPLHS.

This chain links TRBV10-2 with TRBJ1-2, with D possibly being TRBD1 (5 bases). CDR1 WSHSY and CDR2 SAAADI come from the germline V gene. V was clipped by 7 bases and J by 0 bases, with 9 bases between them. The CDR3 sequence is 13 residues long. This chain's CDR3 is CASKQGANYGYTF. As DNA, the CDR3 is TGCGCCAGCAAACAAGGGGCTAACTATGGCTACACCTTC.

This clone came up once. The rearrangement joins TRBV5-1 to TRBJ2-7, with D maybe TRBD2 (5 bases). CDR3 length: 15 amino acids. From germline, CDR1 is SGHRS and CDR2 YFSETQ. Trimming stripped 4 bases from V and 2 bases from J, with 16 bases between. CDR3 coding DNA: TGCGCCAGCAGCGGCCTGGCGGGTGGTGCCTACGAGCAGTACTTC. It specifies CASSGLAGGAYEQYF.

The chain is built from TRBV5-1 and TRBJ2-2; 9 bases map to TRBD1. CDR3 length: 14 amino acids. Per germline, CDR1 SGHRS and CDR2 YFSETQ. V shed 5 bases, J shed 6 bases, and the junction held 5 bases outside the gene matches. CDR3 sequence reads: CASRGQGKAGELFF. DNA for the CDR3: TGCGCCAGCAGAGGACAGGGGAAGGCCGGGGAGCTGTTTTTT.

This chain's CDR3 is CASSIGQSWNTIYF. Written as DNA, the CDR3 is TGTGCCAGTAGTATCGGACAGTCCTGGAACACCATATATTTT. V and J are TRBV19 and TRBJ1-3; TRBD1 is a possible D gene (6 bases). The ends were cut back, 3 bases at V and 7 bases at J, with 13 bases in the middle. Germline CDR1 LNHDA, CDR2 SQIVND (reference sequence). This CDR3 is 14 amino acids long.

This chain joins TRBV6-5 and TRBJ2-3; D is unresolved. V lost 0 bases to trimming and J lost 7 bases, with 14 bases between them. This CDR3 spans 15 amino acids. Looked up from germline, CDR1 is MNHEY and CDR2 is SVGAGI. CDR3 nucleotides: TGTGCCAGCAGTTACTCGAAAGCGTCCGTAAATACGCAGTATTTT. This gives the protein CASSYSKASVNTQYF.

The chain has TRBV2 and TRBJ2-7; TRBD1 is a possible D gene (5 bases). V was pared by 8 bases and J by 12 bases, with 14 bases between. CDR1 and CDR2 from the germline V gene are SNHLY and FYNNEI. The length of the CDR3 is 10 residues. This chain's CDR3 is CASLKQEWYF. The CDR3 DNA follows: TGTGCCAGCCTCAAACAGGAATGGTACTTC.

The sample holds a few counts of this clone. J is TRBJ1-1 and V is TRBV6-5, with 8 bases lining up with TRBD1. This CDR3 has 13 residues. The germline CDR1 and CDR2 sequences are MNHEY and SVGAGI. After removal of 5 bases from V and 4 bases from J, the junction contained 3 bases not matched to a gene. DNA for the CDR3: TGTGCCAGCAGTCTCACAGGGGGCACTGAAGCTTTCTTT. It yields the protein CASSLTGGTEAFF.

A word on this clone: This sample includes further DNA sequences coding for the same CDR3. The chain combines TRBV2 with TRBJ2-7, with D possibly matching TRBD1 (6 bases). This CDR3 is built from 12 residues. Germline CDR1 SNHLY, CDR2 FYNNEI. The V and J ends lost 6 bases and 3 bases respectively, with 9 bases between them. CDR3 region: CASREDSYEQYF. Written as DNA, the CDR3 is TGTGCCAGCAGAGAGGACAGCTACGAGCAGTACTTC.

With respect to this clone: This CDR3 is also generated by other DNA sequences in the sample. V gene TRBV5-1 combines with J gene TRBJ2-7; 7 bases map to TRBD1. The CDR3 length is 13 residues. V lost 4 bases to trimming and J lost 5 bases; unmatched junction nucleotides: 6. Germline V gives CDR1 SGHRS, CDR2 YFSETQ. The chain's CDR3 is CASSRQGEDEQYF. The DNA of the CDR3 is TGCGCCAGCAGCCGACAGGGTGAGGACGAGCAGTACTTC.

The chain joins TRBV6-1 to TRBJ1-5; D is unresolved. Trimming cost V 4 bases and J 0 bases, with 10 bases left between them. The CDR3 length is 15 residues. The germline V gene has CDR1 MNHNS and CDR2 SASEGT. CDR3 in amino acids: CASSGGPNSNQPQHF. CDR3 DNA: TGTGCCAGCAGTGGCGGGCCAAATAGCAATCAGCCCCAGCATTTT.

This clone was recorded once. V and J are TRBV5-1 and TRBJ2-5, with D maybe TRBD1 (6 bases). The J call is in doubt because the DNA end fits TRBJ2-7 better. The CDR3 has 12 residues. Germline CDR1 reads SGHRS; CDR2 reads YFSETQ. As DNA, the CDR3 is TGCGCCAGCAGCTTACAGGGATCCGAGCAGTACTTC. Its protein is CASSLQGSEQYF.

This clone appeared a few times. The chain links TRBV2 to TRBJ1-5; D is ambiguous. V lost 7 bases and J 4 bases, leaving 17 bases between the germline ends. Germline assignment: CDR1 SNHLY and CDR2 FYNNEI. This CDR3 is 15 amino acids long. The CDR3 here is CASKLAEADNQPQHF. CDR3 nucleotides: TGTGCCAGCAAGCTAGCAGAAGCGGATAATCAGCCCCAGCATTTT.

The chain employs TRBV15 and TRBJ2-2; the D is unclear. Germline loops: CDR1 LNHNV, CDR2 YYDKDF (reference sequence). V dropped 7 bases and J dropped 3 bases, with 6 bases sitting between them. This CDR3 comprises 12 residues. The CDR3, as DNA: TGTGCCACCATCCGGGACACCGGGGAGCTGTTTTTT. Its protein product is CATIRDTGELFF.

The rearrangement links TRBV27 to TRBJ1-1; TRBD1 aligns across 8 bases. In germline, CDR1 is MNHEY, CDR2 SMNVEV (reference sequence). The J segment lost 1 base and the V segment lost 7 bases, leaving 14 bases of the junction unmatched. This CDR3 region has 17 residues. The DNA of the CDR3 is TGTGCCAGCACCCCGGGACCGGGACAGGTCAAGAACACTGAAGCTTTCTTT. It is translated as CASTPGPGQVKNTEAFF.

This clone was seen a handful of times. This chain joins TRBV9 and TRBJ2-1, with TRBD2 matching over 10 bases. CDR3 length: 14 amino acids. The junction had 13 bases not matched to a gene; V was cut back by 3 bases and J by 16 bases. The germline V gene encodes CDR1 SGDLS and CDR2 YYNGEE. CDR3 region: CASSAREGGLALFF. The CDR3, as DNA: TGTGCCAGCAGCGCCCGAGAGGGGGGACTAGCGTTATTCTTC.

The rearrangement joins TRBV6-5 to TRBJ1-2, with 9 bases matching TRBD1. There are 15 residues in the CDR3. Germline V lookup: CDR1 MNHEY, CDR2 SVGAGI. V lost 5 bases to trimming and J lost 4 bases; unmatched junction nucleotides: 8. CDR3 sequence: CASSNPTGGSYGYTF. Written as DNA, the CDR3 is TGTGCCAGCAGTAACCCCACAGGGGGCAGCTATGGCTACACCTTC.

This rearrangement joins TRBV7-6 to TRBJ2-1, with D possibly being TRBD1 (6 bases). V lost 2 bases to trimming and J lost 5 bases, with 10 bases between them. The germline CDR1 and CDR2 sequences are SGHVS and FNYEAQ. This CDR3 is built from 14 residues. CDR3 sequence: CASSLSTGNNEQFF. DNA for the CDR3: TGTGCCAGCAGCTTAAGTACAGGGAACAATGAGCAGTTCTTC.